These 14 T cell receptor beta chains originate from one sample sequenced in a study of shared clonotypes between healthy human individuals. The repertoire was sequenced with immunoSEQ multiplex PCR; TCRdb's copy has only in-frame clones and lacks some. The sample has over 1.4 million clones; roughly 95% are singletons. Sequencing input: naive CD4+ T cells sorted from blood. Subset: CD45RA+ positively selected. All receptors come from a man aged 25 to 45 in good health.

The chain links TRBV5-6 to TRBJ2-1; maybe TRBD2 (5 bases). This CDR3 contains 14 residues. The V end was cut by 1 base, the J end by 7 bases, with 12 bases between. CDR1 and CDR2 from the germline V gene are SGHDT and YYEEEE. This chain's CDR3 is CASSLKLELNEQFF. In DNA form, the CDR3 reads TGTGCCAGCAGCTTGAAACTAGAGTTGAATGAGCAGTTCTTC.

This chain links TRBV27 with TRBJ2-2; 14 bases map to TRBD2. Germline V gene sequence: CDR1 MNHEY, CDR2 SMNVEV (reference sequence). The CDR3 has 19 amino acids. J lost 4 bases, V lost 2 bases, and 9 bases had no gene match. This CDR3 is CASSLESGLAGVITGELFF. In DNA, the CDR3 is TGTGCCAGCAGTTTAGAGTCGGGACTAGCGGGAGTAATCACCGGGGAGCTGTTTTTT.

This rearrangement joins TRBV28 to TRBJ2-7; TRBD1 might be the D (5 bases). Germline CDR1 reads MDHEN; CDR2 reads SYDVKM. Trimming shortened V by 6 bases and J by 0 bases, and 15 bases separated the two germline ends. The CDR3 has 15 amino acids. Here the CDR3 reads CASSRPQGSSYEQYF. The DNA of the CDR3 is TGTGCCAGCAGCCGGCCCCAGGGCAGCTCCTACGAGCAGTACTTC.

This clone has just one count. The genes are TRBV5-1 and TRBJ2-1; D may be TRBD2 (6 bases). There are 17 residues in the CDR3. V lost 0 bases to trimming and J lost 8 bases, with 21 bases between them. The germline V gene has CDR1 SGHRS and CDR2 YFSETQ. The CDR3 DNA is TGCGCCAGCAGCTTGGCCCTTCGGGGCGGGAAGGTTTATGAGCAGTTCTTC. This gives the protein CASSLALRGGKVYEQFF. Full variable domain (rest looked up from reference TRBV5-1 and TRBJ2-1): KAGVTQTPRYLIKTRGQQVTLSCSPISGHRSVSWYQQTPGQGLQFLFEYFSETQRNKGNFPGRFSGRQFSNSRSEMNVSTLELGDSALYLCASSLALRGGKVYEQFFGPGTRLTVL.

This rearrangement joins TRBV28 to TRBJ2-1; 9 nucleotides match TRBD2. V shed 4 bases and J 4 bases; nucleotides not matched to a gene: 11. The CDR3 consists of 17 residues. Germline values: CDR1 MDHEN, CDR2 SYDVKM. DNA of the CDR3: TGTGCCAGCAGTTCCGGCCCGACTAGCGGACATTACAATGAGCAGTTCTTC. Its translation: CASSSGPTSGHYNEQFF. The variable domain in full, with the rest retrieved from reference TRBV28 and TRBJ2-1, is DVKVTQSSRYLVKRTGEKVFLECVQDMDHENMFWYRQDPGLGLRLIYFSYDVKMKEKGDIPEGYSVSREKKERFSLILESASTNQTSMYLCASSSGPTSGHYNEQFFGPGTRLTVL.

The chain uses TRBV2 and TRBJ2-1; D not certain. CDR1 and CDR2 from the germline V gene are SNHLY and FYNNEI. The CDR3 contains 13 residues. V shed 3 bases and J shed 10 bases, with 13 bases lying between them. CDR3 nucleotides: TGTGCCAGCAGTGAGATGAGAGAGTCGGAGCAGTTCTTC. Translated: CASSEMRESEQFF.

The V gene is TRBV7-9, the J gene TRBJ1-2; D is unclear. The V gene's germline CDR1 is SEHNR and CDR2 FQNEAQ (reference sequence). Trimming took off 3 bases at V and 7 bases at J, with 9 bases between the two ends. The CDR3 length is 12 residues. The CDR3 coding sequence is TGTGCCAGCAGCTTCTCCGCTCTTGGCTACACCTTC. Amino acid sequence: CASSFSALGYTF. Full variable domain (rest looked up from reference TRBV7-9 and TRBJ1-2): DTGVSQNPRHKITKRGQNVTFRCDPISEHNRLYWYRQTLGQGPEFLTYFQNEAQLEKSRLLSDRFSAERPKGSFSTLEIQRTEQGDSAMYLCASSFSALGYTFGSGTRLTVV.

This chain links TRBV5-5 with TRBJ2-3; D unresolved. Germline-derived CDR1 and CDR2 are SGHKS and YYEKEE (reference sequence). The CDR3 contains 14 residues. V shed 3 bases and J shed 2 bases, with 10 bases lying between them. CDR3 in DNA: TGTGCCAGCAGCTCGACTTGGTACACAGATACGCAGTATTTT. Its translation: CASSSTWYTDTQYF.

A single count supports this clone. The genes are TRBV5-1 and TRBJ1-2; 8 nucleotides match TRBD1. Trimming at V came to 0 bases and at J to 3 bases, leaving 4 bases not matched to a gene. Germline V gives CDR1 SGHRS, CDR2 YFSETQ. This CDR3 is built from 15 residues. For the CDR3, the DNA is TGCGCCAGCAGCTTGGGGACAGGGCCGGACTATGGCTACACCTTC. Translating it yields CASSLGTGPDYGYTF.

This clone was detected only once. The chain has TRBV28 and TRBJ2-7; D gene uncertain. Trimming removed 6 bases at V and 1 base at J, with 13 bases between. Germline V gene lookup returns CDR1 MDHEN and CDR2 SYDVKM. The CDR3 runs 14 residues. CDR3 protein: CASSQRVGSYEQYF. The CDR3 region has the DNA TGTGCCAGCAGCCAACGCGTGGGGTCCTACGAGCAGTACTTC.

DNA for the CDR3: TGTGCCAGCAGCCAAGAATCTCTGAAGACCGGGGAGCTGTTTTTT. Its protein is CASSQESLKTGELFF. The chain couples TRBV4-2 to TRBJ2-2; D is unresolved. Germline V gene lookup returns CDR1 LGHNA and CDR2 YNFKEQ. Trimming took off 0 bases at V and 5 bases at J, with 10 bases between the two ends. The CDR3 has 15 residues.

The rearrangement links TRBV5-6 to TRBJ2-3; 7 nucleotides line up with TRBD1. V shed 6 bases and J 6 bases; nucleotides not matched to a gene: 10. From germline, CDR1 is SGHDT and CDR2 YYEEEE. This CDR3 has 14 residues. The CDR3 reads CASTLFDRDDTQYF. Here the CDR3 DNA reads TGTGCCAGCACCCTCTTTGACAGGGATGATACGCAGTATTTT.

The CDR3 here is CASSPPGTEAKNIQYF. CDR3 nucleotide sequence: TGTGCCAGCAGCCCTCCCGGGACAGAAGCCAAAAACATTCAGTACTTC. The V gene is TRBV5-6, the J gene TRBJ2-4, with TRBD1 matching 7 bases. The germline CDR1 and CDR2 sequences are SGHDT and YYEEEE. CDR3 length: 16 amino acids. The trim removed 4 bases at V and 0 bases at J, leaving 7 bases unmatched.

V is TRBV10-2 and J is TRBJ2-7, with D perhaps being TRBD1 or TRBD2 (5 bases each). This CDR3 has 13 residues. Between the trimmed V and J ends, which lost 2 bases and 3 bases, there was a span of 8 bases. CDR1 WSHSY and CDR2 SAAADI come from the germline V gene. Here the CDR3 reads CASSEPGRYEQYF. CDR3 coding DNA: TGCGCCAGCAGTGAGCCGGGACGCTACGAGCAGTACTTC.